The sequence of this T cell receptor beta chain was determined in a study of vaccination effects on CD4 cells after COVID-19. Background on the study: Of the BNT162b2 and mRNA-1273 vaccines, participants received two doses of one or the other. Study findings and constraints: Early post-infection timepoints were missing from the study, which also had few convalescent patients.

This table comes from immunoSEQ multiplex PCR, and its TCRdb copy is limited to in-frame clones, with some not included. The sample lists roughly 33,000 clones, around 73% occurring once. CDR3 length equals 17 residues. With V trimmed by 3 bases and J by 1 base, 8 bases remained unmatched. CDR1 and CDR2 (germline): GTSNPN, SVGIG (reference sequence). After expansion with viral peptide pools in the ViraFEST assay, antigen-specific CD4+ T cells were sequenced. Having been cultured for 9 to 11 days, the cells underwent CD4+ T cell isolation. The vaccine recipients had no prior SARS-CoV-2 infection, with negative nucleocapsid antibodies. Supplemented with 7.5 to 10 IU/ml IL-2 and 10 ug/ml peptides, roughly 2 million PBMC per well were kept in culture. Days 3 and 7 were when half the medium was replaced with IL-2 medium. To note about this clone: What it binds is unknown.

Here the sequenced sample was CD4+ T cells from PBMCs cultured with HCoV-OC43 spike peptides, taken before COVID-19 vaccination. Subset in this sample: HCoV-OC43 spike overlapping peptide pool stimulation. The chain uses TRBV30 and TRBJ1-5, with 11 bases aligning to TRBD1. The sequence was collected from a human donor who received a COVID-19 vaccine. The CDR3 region has the DNA TGTGCCTGGAGCAGGGGACAGGGGGGAGGGAGCAATCAGCCCCAGCATTTT. This translates into CAWSRGQGGGSNQPQHF.